Listed below are T cell receptor beta chains from one sample, sequenced in a study of identical twins. Via MiXCR, TCRdb re-called the 5' RACE reads, giving one row per CDR3 protein. The data hold nearly 200,000 distinct CDR3 sequences, with roughly 15% observed a single time. The same data also contributed to another study, on T cells expressing NK-cell markers.

Specimen: CD8+ T cells sorted from blood. The receptors originated from a young woman in good health. CDR3s leave out the opening cysteine and the closing phenylalanine or tryptophan.

ASSYRSQETQY	TRBV6-5	TRBJ2-5	11
SARIAGAAYNEQF	TRBV20-1	TRBJ2-1	13
ASSLNVLRGDEQF	TRBV12-3/TRBV12-4	TRBJ2-1	13
AISESGQSYEQY	TRBV10-3	TRBJ2-7	12
ASAQGYNSPLH	TRBV6-6	TRBJ1-6	11
ASSWGTGTETQY	TRBV12-3/TRBV12-4	TRBJ2-5	12
ASSHQLGSSYEQY	TRBV4-3	TRBJ2-7	13
ASSQMTGGNTGELF	TRBV3-1	TRBJ2-2	14
AIRAGTIEQY	TRBV10-3	TRBJ2-7	10
ASREGVSYEQY	TRBV6-1	TRBJ2-7	11
ASSRGTGAAGELF	TRBV5-6	TRBJ2-2	13
ASRAPLARGDYNEQF	TRBV12-3/TRBV12-4	TRBJ2-1	15
ASSPGGHYTQY	TRBV14	TRBJ2-3	11
ASSHLQGYDEQF	TRBV3-1	TRBJ2-1	12
ASGPTTGSYEQY	TRBV27	TRBJ2-7	12
ASSPTGGRETQY	TRBV7-9	TRBJ2-5	12
ASSQTRLYEQY	TRBV6-2/TRBV6-3	TRBJ2-7	11
ASSSGLAGVTDTQY	TRBV5-5	TRBJ2-3	14
ASSYSPEVMNTEAF	TRBV6-5	TRBJ1-1	14
SVEDPEVSRELF	TRBV29-1	TRBJ2-2	12
SAFGGRAMDEQF	TRBV20-1	TRBJ2-1	12
ASSFRYEQF	TRBV5-1	TRBJ2-1	9
ASSSPPAF	TRBV9	TRBJ1-1	8
SVEGLSYEQY	TRBV29-1	TRBJ2-7	10
ASGTSNEQF	TRBV27	TRBJ2-1	9
ASSLEGLGSYEQY	TRBV7-2	TRBJ2-7	13
ASSPDRASYEQY	TRBV4-1	TRBJ2-7	12
ASTPTGSYEQY	TRBV12-3/TRBV12-4	TRBJ2-7	11
ASSFAADGYT	TRBV7-9	TRBJ1-2	10
ASSVSSGSYAEQY	TRBV2	TRBJ2-7	13
ASNLGLAGVDTQY	TRBV5-1	TRBJ2-3	13
ASSSTSYNEQF	TRBV4-3	TRBJ2-1	11
ASSLRTGEQF	TRBV11-3	TRBJ2-1	10
ASSDRSYGYT	TRBV14	TRBJ1-2	10
AFSFRGTKSANTGELF	TRBV10-3	TRBJ2-2	16
ASSFTRQSNEQY	TRBV27	TRBJ2-7	12
ASSLGPRFGELF	TRBV7-2	TRBJ2-2	12
ATETQY	TRBV6-5	TRBJ2-5	6
ASSSPSAGLGGEQY	TRBV27	TRBJ2-7	14
ASSEIGTADTQY	TRBV6-1	TRBJ2-3	12
ASSPGALNEQF	TRBV6-2/TRBV6-3	TRBJ2-1	11
SANPGLATSSYNEQF	TRBV20-1	TRBJ2-1	15
ASSLVLEENAF	TRBV5-6	TRBJ1-1	11
ASSLERGDDTQY	TRBV28	TRBJ2-3	12
ASRRGTSGRRLPYEQY	TRBV5-1	TRBJ2-7	16
ASSFRDRLSSGANVLT	TRBV11-1	TRBJ2-6	16
SASQTSGGPDTQY	TRBV20-1	TRBJ2-3	13
SVESRGGLTDTQY	TRBV29-1	TRBJ2-3	13
ASSPRTGTSGPRRIDEQF	TRBV11-1	TRBJ2-1	18
SAPWDLTRDTQY	TRBV20-1	TRBJ2-3	12
ASSPSPPTLPYEQY	TRBV12-3/TRBV12-4	TRBJ2-7	14